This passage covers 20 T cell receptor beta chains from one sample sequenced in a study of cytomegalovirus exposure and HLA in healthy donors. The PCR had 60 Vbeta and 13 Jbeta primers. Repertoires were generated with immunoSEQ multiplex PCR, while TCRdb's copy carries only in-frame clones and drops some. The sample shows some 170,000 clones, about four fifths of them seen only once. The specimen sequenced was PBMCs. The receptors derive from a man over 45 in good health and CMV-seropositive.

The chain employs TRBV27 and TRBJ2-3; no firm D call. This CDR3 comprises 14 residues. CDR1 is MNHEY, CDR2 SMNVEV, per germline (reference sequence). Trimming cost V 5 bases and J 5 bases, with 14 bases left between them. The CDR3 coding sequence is TGTGCCAGCAGTGGGTTGATGGGCTTAGATACGCAGTATTTT. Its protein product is CASSGLMGLDTQYF.

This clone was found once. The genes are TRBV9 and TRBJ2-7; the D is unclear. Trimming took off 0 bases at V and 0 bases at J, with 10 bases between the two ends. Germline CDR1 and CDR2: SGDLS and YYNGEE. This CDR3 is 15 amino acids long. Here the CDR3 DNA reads TGTGCCAGCAGCGTAGATCCGGCTAGCTCCTACGAGCAGTACTTC. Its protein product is CASSVDPASSYEQYF. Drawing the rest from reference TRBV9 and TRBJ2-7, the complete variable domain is DSGVTQTPKHLITATGQRVTLRCSPRSGDLSVYWYQQSLDQGLQFLIQYYNGEERAKGNILERFSAQQFPDLHSELNLSSLELGDSALYFCASSVDPASSYEQYFGPGTRLTVT.

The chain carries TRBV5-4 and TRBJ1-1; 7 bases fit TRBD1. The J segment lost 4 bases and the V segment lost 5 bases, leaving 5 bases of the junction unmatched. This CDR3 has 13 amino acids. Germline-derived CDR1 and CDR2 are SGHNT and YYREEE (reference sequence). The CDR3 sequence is CASRGPGGTEAFF. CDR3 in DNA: TGTGCCAGCAGGGGCCCAGGGGGCACTGAAGCTTTCTTT.

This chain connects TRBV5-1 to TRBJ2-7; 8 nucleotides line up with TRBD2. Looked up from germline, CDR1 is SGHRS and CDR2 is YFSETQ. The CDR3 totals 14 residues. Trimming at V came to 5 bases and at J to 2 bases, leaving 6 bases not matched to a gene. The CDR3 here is CASRATSGTYEQYF. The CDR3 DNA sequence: TGCGCCAGCAGGGCTACTAGCGGCACCTACGAGCAGTACTTC.

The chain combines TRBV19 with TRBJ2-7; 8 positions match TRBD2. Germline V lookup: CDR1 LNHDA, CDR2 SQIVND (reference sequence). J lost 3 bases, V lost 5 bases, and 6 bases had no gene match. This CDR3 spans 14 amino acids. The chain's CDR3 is CASSPGGHSYEQYF. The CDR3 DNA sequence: TGTGCCAGTAGTCCGGGGGGGCATAGCTACGAGCAGTACTTC.

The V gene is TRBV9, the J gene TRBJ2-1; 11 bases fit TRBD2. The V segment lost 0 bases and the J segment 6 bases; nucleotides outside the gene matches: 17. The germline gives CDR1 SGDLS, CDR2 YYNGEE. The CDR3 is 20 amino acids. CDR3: CASSVGPPGASGGLSNEQFF. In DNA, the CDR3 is TGTGCCAGCAGCGTAGGTCCCCCCGGGGCTAGCGGGGGGCTCAGCAATGAGCAGTTCTTC.

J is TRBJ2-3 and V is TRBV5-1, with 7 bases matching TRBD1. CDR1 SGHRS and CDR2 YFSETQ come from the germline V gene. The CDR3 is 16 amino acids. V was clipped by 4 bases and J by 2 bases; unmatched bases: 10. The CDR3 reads CASSPVARGPTDTQYF. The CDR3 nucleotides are TGCGCCAGCAGCCCCGTTGCTAGGGGGCCCACAGATACGCAGTATTTT.

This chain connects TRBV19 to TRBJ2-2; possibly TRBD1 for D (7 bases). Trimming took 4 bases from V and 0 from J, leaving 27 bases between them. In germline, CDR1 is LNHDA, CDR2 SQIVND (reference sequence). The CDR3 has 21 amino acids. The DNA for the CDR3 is TGTGCCAGTAGTACCAATTGGGGGGCACAGGGGACCTACGCGAACACCGGGGAGCTGTTTTTT. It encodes CASSTNWGAQGTYANTGELFF.

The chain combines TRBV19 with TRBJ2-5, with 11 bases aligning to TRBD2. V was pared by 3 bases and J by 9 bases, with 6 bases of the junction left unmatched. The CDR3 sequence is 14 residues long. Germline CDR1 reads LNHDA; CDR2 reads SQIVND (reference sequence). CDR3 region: CASSIDLAGGSQYF. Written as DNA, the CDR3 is TGTGCCAGTAGTATTGATCTAGCGGGAGGCTCCCAGTACTTC.

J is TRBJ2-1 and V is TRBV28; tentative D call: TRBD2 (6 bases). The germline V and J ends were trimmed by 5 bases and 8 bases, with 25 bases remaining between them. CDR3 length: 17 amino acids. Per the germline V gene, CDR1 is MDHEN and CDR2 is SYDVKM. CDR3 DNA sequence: TGTGCCAGCAGTGCCGCCGGGGGTGAGAAGGGGTCTCATGAGCAGTTCTTC. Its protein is CASSAAGGEKGSHEQFF. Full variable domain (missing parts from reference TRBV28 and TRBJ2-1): DVKVTQSSRYLVKRTGEKVFLECVQDMDHENMFWYRQDPGLGLRLIYFSYDVKMKEKGDIPEGYSVSREKKERFSLILESASTNQTSMYLCASSAAGGEKGSHEQFFGPGTRLTVL.

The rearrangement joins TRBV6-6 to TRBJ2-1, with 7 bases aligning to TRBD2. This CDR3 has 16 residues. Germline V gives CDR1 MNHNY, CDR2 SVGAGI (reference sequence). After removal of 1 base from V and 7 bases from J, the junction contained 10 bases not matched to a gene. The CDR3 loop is CASSYYGSMGGNEQFF. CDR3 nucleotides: TGTGCCAGCAGTTACTACGGTTCCATGGGAGGGAATGAGCAGTTCTTC.

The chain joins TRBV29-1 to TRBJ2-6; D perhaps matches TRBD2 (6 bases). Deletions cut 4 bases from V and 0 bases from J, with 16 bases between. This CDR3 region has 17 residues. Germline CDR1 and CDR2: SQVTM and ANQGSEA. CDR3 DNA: TGCAGCGTTGTTTCGCGGGACCGTGACTCTGGGGCCAACGTCCTGACTTTC. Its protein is CSVVSRDRDSGANVLTF.

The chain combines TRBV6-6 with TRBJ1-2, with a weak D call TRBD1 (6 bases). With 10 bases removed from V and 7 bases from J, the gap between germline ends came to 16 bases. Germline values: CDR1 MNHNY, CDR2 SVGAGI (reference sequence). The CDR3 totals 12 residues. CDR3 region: CATSGQNSGYTF. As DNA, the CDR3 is TGTGCCACCTCAGGACAGAATTCTGGCTACACCTTC.

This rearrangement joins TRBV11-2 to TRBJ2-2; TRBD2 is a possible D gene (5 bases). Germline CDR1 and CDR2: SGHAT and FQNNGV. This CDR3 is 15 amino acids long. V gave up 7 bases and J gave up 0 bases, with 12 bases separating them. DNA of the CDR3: TGTGCCAGCACCTCCACTAGATCGAACACCGGGGAGCTGTTTTTT. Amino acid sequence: CASTSTRSNTGELFF.

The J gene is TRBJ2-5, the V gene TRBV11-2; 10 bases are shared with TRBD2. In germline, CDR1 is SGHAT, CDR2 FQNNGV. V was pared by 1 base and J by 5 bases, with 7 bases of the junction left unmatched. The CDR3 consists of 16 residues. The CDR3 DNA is TGTGCCAGCAGCTTAGGGCCAGCGGGAGGGCCCGAGACCCAGTACTTC. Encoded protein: CASSLGPAGGPETQYF.

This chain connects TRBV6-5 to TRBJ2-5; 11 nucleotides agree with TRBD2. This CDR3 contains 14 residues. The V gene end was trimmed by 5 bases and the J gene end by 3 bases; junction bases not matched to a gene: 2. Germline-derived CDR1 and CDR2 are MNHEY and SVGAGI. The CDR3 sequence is CASSTTSGEETQYF. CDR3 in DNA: TGTGCCAGCAGTACGACTAGCGGGGAAGAGACCCAGTACTTC.

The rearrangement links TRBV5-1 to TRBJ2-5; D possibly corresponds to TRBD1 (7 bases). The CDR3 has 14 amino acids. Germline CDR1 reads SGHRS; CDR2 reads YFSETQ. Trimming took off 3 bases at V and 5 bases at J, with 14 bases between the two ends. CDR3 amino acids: CASSWWSGGETQYF. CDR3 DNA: TGCGCCAGCAGCTGGTGGTCAGGGGGGGAGACCCAGTACTTC.

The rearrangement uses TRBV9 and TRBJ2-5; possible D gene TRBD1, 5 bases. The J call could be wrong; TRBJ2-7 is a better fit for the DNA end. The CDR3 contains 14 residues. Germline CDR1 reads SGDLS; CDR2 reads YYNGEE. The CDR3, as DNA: TGTGCCAGCAGCGTAGGTCAGGGCACCTACGAGCAGTACTTC. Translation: CASSVGQGTYEQYF.

The CDR3 DNA reads TGTGCCAGTAGTATCCCCGTCGGCGGGGGGTCTCATGAGCAGTTCTTC. Amino acid sequence: CASSIPVGGGSHEQFF. V is TRBV19 and J is TRBJ2-1; 8 bases match TRBD2. The junction had 12 bases not matched to a gene; V was cut back by 3 bases and J by 8 bases. The CDR3 spans 16 residues. CDR1 LNHDA and CDR2 SQIVND come from the germline V gene (reference sequence).

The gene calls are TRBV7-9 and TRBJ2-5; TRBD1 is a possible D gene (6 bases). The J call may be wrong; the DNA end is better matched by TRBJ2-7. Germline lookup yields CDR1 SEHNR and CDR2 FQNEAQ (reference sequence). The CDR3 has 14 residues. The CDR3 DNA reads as TGTGCCAGCAGCTTAGGAGGGGGTCCCTACGAGCAGTACTTC. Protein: CASSLGGGPYEQYF.